A single sample is the source of the 8 T cell receptor beta chains below, sequenced in a study of tumour-infiltrating T cells in Burkitt lymphoma. The table came from immunoSEQ multiplex PCR; TCRdb's copy has only in-frame clones and leaves some out. In the table there are approximately 4,000 clones, 15% to 20% of which are singletons. Sequenced sample: tumor tissue. The source of these receptors is a human donor with diffuse large B-cell lymphoma. Some clones in this sample may be carry-over from other donors' samples.

The sample holds a few counts of this clone. V and J are TRBV30 and TRBJ2-6; 8 nucleotides match TRBD1. V shed 4 bases, J shed 2 bases, and the junction held 4 bases outside the gene matches. This CDR3 region has 15 residues. The germline V gene has CDR1 GTSNPN and CDR2 SVGIG (reference sequence). The DNA for the CDR3 is TGTGCCTGGACAGGGGGCTTTGCTGGGGCCAACGTCCTGACTTTC. This codes for CAWTGGFAGANVLTF.

The chain employs TRBV28 and TRBJ2-1, with D perhaps assigned TRBD1 or TRBD2 (6 bases each). Germline lookup yields CDR1 MDHEN and CDR2 SYDVKM. The CDR3 is made up of 13 amino acids. The V end lost 11 bases, the J end lost 8 bases, and 19 bases lay between the germline ends. The DNA of the CDR3 is TGTGCCCATGCCCGGGGGCCCGGCTATGAGCAGTTCTTC. Amino acids: CAHARGPGYEQFF.

This clone has only a few counts. CDR3: CASSARLAYEQYF. The CDR3 DNA reads as TGTGCCAGTAGTGCTCGACTAGCCTACGAGCAGTACTTC. The genes are TRBV19 and TRBJ2-7, with a tentative D call TRBD2 (6 bases). CDR3 length equals 13 residues. Germline lookup yields CDR1 LNHDA and CDR2 SQIVND (reference sequence). V gave up 5 bases and J gave up 2 bases, with 10 bases separating them.

This clone has more than one count but fewer than ten. The chain combines TRBV10-3 with TRBJ1-5, with D perhaps matching TRBD1 (5 bases). Germline V gives CDR1 ENHRY, CDR2 SYGVKD. V dropped 10 bases and J dropped 0 bases, with 19 bases sitting between them. This CDR3 contains 16 residues. The chain's CDR3 is CATKGQDRGSNQPQHF. The CDR3, as DNA: TGTGCCACCAAGGGGCAGGATAGGGGTAGCAATCAGCCCCAGCATTTT.

This clone was seen a few times. The genes are TRBV6-1 and TRBJ2-7; no definite D call. The CDR3 extends over 14 amino acids. Trimming stripped 0 bases from V and 3 bases from J, with 9 bases between. From germline, CDR1 is MNHNS and CDR2 SASEGT. CDR3 amino acids: CASSEAFYGYEQYF. The CDR3 DNA sequence: TGTGCCAGCAGTGAAGCGTTCTACGGCTACGAGCAGTACTTC.

The chain recombines TRBV30 with TRBJ2-7; possible D gene TRBD1, 6 bases. The CDR3 extends over 15 amino acids. CDR1 and CDR2 (germline): GTSNPN, SVGIG (reference sequence). The ends were cut back, 2 bases at V and 5 bases at J, with 19 bases in the middle. The CDR3 nucleotides are TGTGCCTGGAGTCTGGGGGCAGGGTTTAGGAACGAGCAGTACTTC. Its protein product is CAWSLGAGFRNEQYF.

In this sample, this clone turned up a few times. In DNA form, the CDR3 reads TGTGCCAGCAGCCCCTCCGGGACTGTCCAAGAGACCCAGTACTTC. Translation gives CASSPSGTVQETQYF. The rearrangement uses TRBV9 and TRBJ2-5, with D maybe TRBD2 (6 bases). The length of the CDR3 is 15 residues. V lost 4 bases and J lost 1, with 14 bases in between. Germline V lookup: CDR1 SGDLS, CDR2 YYNGEE.

J is TRBJ2-2 and V is TRBV11-3, with D perhaps matching TRBD2 (6 bases). The CDR3 contains 13 residues. Germline V lookup: CDR1 SGHNT, CDR2 YENEEA. V lost 5 bases and J 7 bases, leaving 11 bases between the germline ends. CDR3 loop: CASSRLGDGELFF. DNA of the CDR3: TGTGCCAGCAGCCGACTAGGCGACGGGGAGCTGTTTTTT.